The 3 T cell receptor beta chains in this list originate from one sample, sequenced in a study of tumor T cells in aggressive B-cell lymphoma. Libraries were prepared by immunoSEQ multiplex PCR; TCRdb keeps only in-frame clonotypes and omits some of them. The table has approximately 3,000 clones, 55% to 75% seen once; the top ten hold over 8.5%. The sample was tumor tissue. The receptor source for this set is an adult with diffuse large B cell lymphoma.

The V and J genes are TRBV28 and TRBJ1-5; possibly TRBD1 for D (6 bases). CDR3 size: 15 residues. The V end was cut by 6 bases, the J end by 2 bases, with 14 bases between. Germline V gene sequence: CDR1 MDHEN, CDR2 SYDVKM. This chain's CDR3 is CASREQGFGNQPQHF. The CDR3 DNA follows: TGTGCCAGCAGAGAGCAGGGGTTCGGCAATCAGCCCCAGCATTTT.

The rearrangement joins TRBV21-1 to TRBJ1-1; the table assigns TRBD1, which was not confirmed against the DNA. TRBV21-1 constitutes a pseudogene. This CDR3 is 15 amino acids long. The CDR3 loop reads CASSKKGTLNTEAFF. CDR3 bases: TGTGCCAGCAGCAAAAAAGGGACATTGAACACTGAAGCTTTCTTT.

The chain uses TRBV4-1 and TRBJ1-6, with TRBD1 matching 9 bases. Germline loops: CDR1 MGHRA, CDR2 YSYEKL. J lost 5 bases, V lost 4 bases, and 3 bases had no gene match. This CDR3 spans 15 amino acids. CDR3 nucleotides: TGCGCCAGCAGCCCGCGGGACAGGGATAATTCACCCCTCCACTTT. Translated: CASSPRDRDNSPLHF.